This TCR beta chain stems from a study of OX40 agonist ivuxolimab in advanced cancers. Study information: Participants averaged 60 years of age (range about 23 to 80) and were around 80% male.

Data came from immunoSEQ multiplex PCR; TCRdb stores just in-frame clones and leaves some out. The repertoire holds about 23,000 clones, with 75% to 85% as singletons. The clonotype originates from an adult with an advanced solid tumor such as melanoma, head and neck, liver or kidney cancer. Sequenced material: CD4+ or CD8+ T cells sorted from blood, taken in a trial of the OX40 agonist ivuxolimab.

In DNA, the CDR3 is TGTGCCAGCAGCGCAGGGACAGGGACTTATGGCTACACCTTC. Amino acids: CASSAGTGTYGYTF. The chain couples TRBV9 to TRBJ1-2, with 9 bases fitting TRBD1. The V segment lost 3 bases and the J segment 5 bases; nucleotides outside the gene matches: 5. CDR1 and CDR2 from the germline V gene are SGDLS and YYNGEE. The CDR3 runs 14 residues.